The 31 T cell receptor beta chains reported below all come from one sample, sequenced in a study of human CD4 T cells and Enterobacteriaceae. All CD4+ cells other than CD45RA+CCR7+CD95- naive cells were sorted as memory, over 95% pure. Profiled with immunoSEQ multiplex PCR; TCRdb holds only in-frame clones, not every one. The profile covers roughly 28,000 clones, with around 80% appearing a single time and 0.9% to 1% taken by the ten largest. Source material: memory CD4+ T cells from blood. The receptor source for this set is a human donor in good health.

The genes are TRBV7-2 and TRBJ1-1, with 7 positions matching TRBD1. The CDR3 has 14 amino acids. Germline CDR1 is SGHTA and CDR2 is FQGNSA. With 3 bases clipped from V and 8 bases from J, the junction kept 9 bases outside the gene matches. CDR3 region: CASSFRDRVPEAFF. DNA of the CDR3: TGTGCCAGCAGCTTCCGGGACAGAGTACCAGAAGCTTTCTTT.

The rearrangement uses TRBV10-2 and TRBJ1-2; no clear D. Trimming shortened V by 2 bases and J by 4 bases, and 2 bases separated the two germline ends. CDR1 and CDR2 (germline): WSHSY, SAAADI. The CDR3 totals 11 residues. The CDR3 sequence: CASSEGYGYTF. DNA for the CDR3: TGCGCCAGCAGTGAGGGCTATGGCTACACCTTC.

This clone has just one count. This rearrangement joins TRBV7-2 to TRBJ1-2; no definite D call. Germline CDR1 SGHTA, CDR2 FQGNSA. Trimming stripped 0 bases from V and 2 bases from J, with 7 bases between. CDR3 length: 14 amino acids. The CDR3 sequence: CASSLAEGNYGYTF. As DNA, the CDR3 is TGTGCCAGCAGCTTAGCCGAAGGGAACTATGGCTACACCTTC.

The chain combines TRBV28 with TRBJ1-5; 7 nucleotides match TRBD1. J gave up 0 bases and V 6 bases, and 8 bases lay outside the gene matches. Germline lookup yields CDR1 MDHEN and CDR2 SYDVKM. CDR3 length: 16 amino acids. Here the CDR3 reads CASSNRDRVSNQPQHF. DNA for the CDR3: TGTGCCAGCAGCAATAGAGACAGGGTTAGCAATCAGCCCCAGCATTTT. The variable domain in full, with the rest retrieved from reference TRBV28 and TRBJ1-5, is DVKVTQSSRYLVKRTGEKVFLECVQDMDHENMFWYRQDPGLGLRLIYFSYDVKMKEKGDIPEGYSVSREKKERFSLILESASTNQTSMYLCASSNRDRVSNQPQHFGDGTRLSIL.

Note on this clone: The junction departs from germline at one end; a sequencing error may be responsible. The CDR3 spells CAWSPDRGNAERVF. The DNA of the CDR3 is TGTGCCTGGAGTCCTGACAGGGGGAACGCCGAACGTGTCTTC. V and J are TRBV30 and TRBJ2-1; 9 positions match TRBD1. CDR1 is GTSNPN, CDR2 SVGIG, per germline (reference sequence). The CDR3 loop spans 14 amino acids.

The V gene is TRBV19, the J gene TRBJ2-7; D is perhaps TRBD1 (6 bases). From germline, CDR1 is LNHDA and CDR2 SQIVND (reference sequence). Trimming took off 4 bases at V and 7 bases at J, with 11 bases between the two ends. The CDR3 has 12 residues. In DNA form, the CDR3 reads TGTGCCAGTAGTACGCAGGGGAGAGAGCAGTACTTC. Translated, it gives CASSTQGREQYF.

The chain combines TRBV5-1 with TRBJ1-1, with D perhaps matching TRBD1 (5 bases). This CDR3 has 16 amino acids. Germline V gene lookup returns CDR1 SGHRS and CDR2 YFSETQ. Trimming pared 0 bases from V and 6 bases from J, leaving 18 bases between. This CDR3 reads CASSLESGGLGAEAFF. The CDR3 coding sequence is TGCGCCAGCAGCTTGGAAAGTGGCGGCCTAGGGGCTGAAGCTTTCTTT.

This rearrangement joins TRBV7-9 to TRBJ2-4, with 8 bases fitting TRBD1. The V gene's germline CDR1 is SEHNR and CDR2 FQNEAQ (reference sequence). The V and J ends lost 5 bases and 0 bases, in that order; junction bases with no gene match: 12. The CDR3 has 18 residues. DNA for the CDR3: TGTGCCAGCAGCCAAGAAGAGGGACAGGCTATAGCCAAAAACATTCAGTACTTC. Translation gives CASSQEEGQAIAKNIQYF. Variable domain in full (rest from reference TRBV7-9 and TRBJ2-4): DTGVSQNPRHKITKRGQNVTFRCDPISEHNRLYWYRQTLGQGPEFLTYFQNEAQLEKSRLLSDRFSAERPKGSFSTLEIQRTEQGDSAMYLCASSQEEGQAIAKNIQYFGAGTRLSVL.

The chain employs TRBV7-9 and TRBJ2-5, with 10 bases matching TRBD1. J gave up 4 bases and V 5 bases, and 10 bases lay outside the gene matches. Germline V gives CDR1 SEHNR, CDR2 FQNEAQ (reference sequence). This CDR3 is 16 amino acids long. The CDR3 sequence: CASSPGQGGYTETQYF. The CDR3 DNA reads TGTGCCAGCAGCCCCGGACAGGGGGGATATACAGAGACCCAGTACTTC.

The rearrangement joins TRBV27 to TRBJ2-1; D possibly matches TRBD1 or TRBD2 (5 bases each). The CDR3 is 15 residues long. V lost 0 bases and J lost 6, with 12 bases in between. Germline-derived CDR1 and CDR2 are MNHEY and SMNVEV (reference sequence). The CDR3 coding sequence is TGTGCCAGCAGTTTATCGACCCTTGGGGGCAATGAGCAGTTCTTC. Its translation: CASSLSTLGGNEQFF.

The rearrangement links TRBV5-8 to TRBJ2-2; D not resolved. From germline, CDR1 is SGHTS and CDR2 YDEGEE. Deletions cut 6 bases from V and 6 bases from J, with 3 bases between. The CDR3 is 10 residues long. The CDR3: CASMAGELFF. CDR3 nucleotide sequence: TGTGCCAGCATGGCCGGGGAGCTGTTTTTT.

The chain joins TRBV18 to TRBJ1-1; perhaps TRBD1 as D (6 bases). Trimming left V 5 bases short and J 4 bases short, with 17 bases between. The germline V gene has CDR1 KGHSH and CDR2 LQKENI. The CDR3 covers 15 residues. In DNA form, the CDR3 reads TGTGCCAGCTCAGCGGCAGGCCAGGGGAGCACTGAAGCTTTCTTT. Amino acids: CASSAAGQGSTEAFF. Combining the CDR3 with reference TRBV18 and TRBJ1-1 gives the whole variable domain NAGVMQNPRHLVRRRGQEARLRCSPMKGHSHVYWYRQLPEEGLKFMVYLQKENIIDESGMPKERFSAEFPKEGPSILRIQQVVRGDSAAYFCASSAAGQGSTEAFFGQGTRLTVV.

This sequence joins TRBV23-1 and TRBJ2-7, with 7 bases aligning to TRBD2. TRBV23-1 is flagged as an ORF with uncertain function. The ends lost 1 base at V and 3 bases at J; junction bases unmatched: 9. The CDR3 extends over 16 amino acids. CDR3 sequence: CASSQLEPLADYEQYF. The CDR3 DNA sequence: TGCGCCAGCAGTCAATTGGAACCCCTAGCGGACTACGAGCAGTACTTC.

The chain combines TRBV9 with TRBJ2-1, with a tentative D call TRBD2 (6 bases). This CDR3 is built from 14 residues. Trimming cost V 4 bases and J 9 bases, with 17 bases left between them. Germline CDR1 and CDR2: SGDLS and YYNGEE. The CDR3 DNA reads as TGTGCCAGCAGCCTCCCCGAGCGGGCAGTTGAGCAGTTCTTC. Amino acid sequence: CASSLPERAVEQFF.

V is TRBV5-1 and J is TRBJ2-1, with D possibly matching TRBD2 (6 bases). Trimming removed 1 base from V and 6 bases from J, with 14 bases in between. This CDR3 has 15 residues. Per the germline V gene, CDR1 is SGHRS and CDR2 is YFSETQ. The CDR3 sequence: CASSLSTSSLNEQFF. DNA for the CDR3: TGCGCCAGCAGCTTGAGTACTAGCTCCCTCAATGAGCAGTTCTTC. The complete variable domain, with remaining parts taken from reference TRBV5-1 and TRBJ2-1, reads KAGVTQTPRYLIKTRGQQVTLSCSPISGHRSVSWYQQTPGQGLQFLFEYFSETQRNKGNFPGRFSGRQFSNSRSEMNVSTLELGDSALYLCASSLSTSSLNEQFFGPGTRLTVL.

This clone was seen once. The chain joins TRBV6-5 to TRBJ1-1; D is perhaps TRBD1 (5 bases). Germline CDR1 MNHEY, CDR2 SVGAGI. The CDR3 totals 15 residues. Trimming left V 1 base short and J 4 bases short, with 13 bases between. CDR3 nucleotide sequence: TGTGCCAGCAGTTACTTGAGGGGACGTGGCACTGAAGCTTTCTTT. Its translation: CASSYLRGRGTEAFF.

This clone was detected a few times. V gene TRBV15 combines with J gene TRBJ2-3, with D unclear. The V and J ends lost 3 bases and 3 bases respectively, with 13 bases between them. CDR3 length: 15 amino acids. Looked up from germline, CDR1 is LNHNV and CDR2 is YYDKDF (reference sequence). CDR3 loop: CATSRTSSPTDTQYF. The CDR3 DNA is TGTGCCACCAGCAGGACTTCATCCCCAACAGATACGCAGTATTTT.

V and J are TRBV7-9 and TRBJ1-5; no firm D call. Trimming took 3 bases from V and 0 from J, leaving 12 bases between them. From germline, CDR1 is SEHNR and CDR2 FQNEAQ (reference sequence). The CDR3 totals 16 residues. CDR3 amino acids: CASSFRRVNSNQPQHF. CDR3 DNA sequence: TGTGCCAGCAGCTTTCGCCGGGTAAATAGCAATCAGCCCCAGCATTTT.

This chain links TRBV28 with TRBJ1-5, with TRBD1 as a possible D gene (6 bases). The CDR3 consists of 17 residues. The ends were cut back, 6 bases at V and 4 bases at J, with 22 bases in the middle. Germline CDR1 and CDR2: MDHEN and SYDVKM. CDR3 in DNA: TGTGCCAGCAGCCCAAGGAGTGGAACAGGGTTGAATCAGCCCCAGCATTTT. Protein: CASSPRSGTGLNQPQHF.

J is TRBJ1-1 and V is TRBV9; D is ambiguous. CDR1 SGDLS and CDR2 YYNGEE come from the germline V gene. V lost 1 base and J 5 bases, leaving 6 bases between the germline ends. This CDR3 has 12 residues. CDR3 sequence reads: CASSVRETEAFF. CDR3 coding DNA: TGTGCCAGCAGCGTACGGGAAACTGAAGCTTTCTTT.

J is TRBJ2-1 and V is TRBV5-1; D might be TRBD1 (5 bases). The V gene lost 4 bases and the J gene lost 5 bases, with 19 bases spanning the gap. The CDR3 loop spans 16 amino acids. Germline CDR1 SGHRS, CDR2 YFSETQ. The CDR3 DNA reads as TGCGCCAGCAGCCCCCTGGCGGCAGGGTGGAACAATGAGCAGTTCTTC. It is translated as CASSPLAAGWNNEQFF.

The chain uses TRBV9 and TRBJ1-2; D is perhaps TRBD1 (6 bases). Trimming cost V 0 bases and J 4 bases, with 10 bases left between them. This CDR3 has 14 amino acids. The germline CDR1 and CDR2 sequences are SGDLS and YYNGEE. CDR3: CASSVDGGGYGYTF. CDR3 DNA sequence: TGTGCCAGCAGCGTAGACGGGGGCGGCTATGGCTACACCTTC.

The V and J genes are TRBV2 and TRBJ1-2; tentatively, D is TRBD1 (6 bases). Germline V CDR1 and CDR2: SNHLY, FYNNEI. V was clipped by 6 bases and J by 9 bases, with 11 bases between them. The CDR3 totals 11 residues. CDR3 nucleotide sequence: TGTGCCAGCAGGGAGGGGGGTCGCTACACCTTC. Its translation: CASREGGRYTF. Together with reference TRBV2 and TRBJ1-2, the CDR3 gives the full variable domain: EPEVTQTPSHQVTQMGQEVILRCVPISNHLYFYWYRQILGQKVEFLVSFYNNEISEKSEIFDDQFSVERPDGSNFTLKIRSTKLEDSAMYFCASREGGRYTFGSGTRLTVV.

The chain links TRBV4-1 to TRBJ1-5, with 7 bases aligning to TRBD1. The CDR3 covers 15 residues. Germline V gene data show CDR1 as MGHRA and CDR2 as YSYEKL. The junction had 6 bases not matched to a gene; V was cut back by 5 bases and J by 2 bases. As DNA, the CDR3 is TGCGCCAGCAGCTACTCCGACAGGGGCAATCAGCCCCAGCATTTT. This gives the protein CASSYSDRGNQPQHF.

The rearrangement joins TRBV7-3 to TRBJ2-7; D is undetermined. This CDR3 has 15 residues. Germline lookup yields CDR1 SGHTA and CDR2 FQGTGA. Trimming removed 2 bases from V and 2 bases from J, with 13 bases in between. CDR3 nucleotides: TGTGCCAGCAGCTTAGGTCCCTCCACCACCTACGAGCAGTACTTC. Translated: CASSLGPSTTYEQYF.

This sequence joins TRBV7-2 and TRBJ1-3; 8 bases map to TRBD1. The length of the CDR3 is 15 residues. Germline trimming cut 2 bases from V and 4 bases from J; bases unmatched to any gene: 4. Germline assignment: CDR1 SGHTA and CDR2 FQGNSA. CDR3 DNA sequence: TGTGCCAGCAGCTTAACGGACAGGGAGGGAAACACCATATATTTT. Its translation: CASSLTDREGNTIYF.

J is TRBJ2-1 and V is TRBV19; D remains ambiguous. The CDR3 totals 14 residues. V lost 10 bases and J 4 bases, leaving 17 bases between the germline ends. From germline, CDR1 is LNHDA and CDR2 SQIVND (reference sequence). The CDR3 here is CATNKGRTYNEQFF. CDR3 DNA sequence: TGTGCCACCAATAAGGGCCGCACGTACAATGAGCAGTTCTTC.

The chain employs TRBV20-1 and TRBJ1-2; D gene uncertain. The CDR3 is 11 amino acids. V dropped 0 bases and J dropped 14 bases, with 13 bases sitting between them. Germline CDR1 and CDR2: DFQATT and SNEGSKA (reference sequence). CDR3 DNA: TGCAGTGCTAGAGATCGCTCAGGAGTGACCTTC. This gives the protein CSARDRSGVTF.

This sequence joins TRBV19 and TRBJ2-1; 14 bases fit TRBD2. The CDR3 contains 15 residues. Per germline, CDR1 LNHDA and CDR2 SQIVND (reference sequence). Trimming cost V 10 bases and J 6 bases; bases outside gene matches: 8. The CDR3 DNA follows: TGTGCCACCAGACTAGCGGGAGGGCCCCTCAATGAGCAGTTCTTC. This translates into CATRLAGGPLNEQFF.

The chain couples TRBV9 to TRBJ2-1, with a tentative D call TRBD2 (5 bases). Germline CDR1 reads SGDLS; CDR2 reads YYNGEE. CDR3 length: 14 residues. Trimming took 0 bases from V and 9 from J, leaving 13 bases between them. The CDR3 DNA is TGTGCCAGCAGCGTAGCTCTCGGGGTGGCTGAGCAGTTCTTC. This codes for CASSVALGVAEQFF.

The chain joins TRBV9 to TRBJ2-1; 9 nucleotides agree with TRBD2. The CDR3 has 15 amino acids. The J segment lost 7 bases and the V segment lost 1 base, leaving 6 bases of the junction unmatched. CDR1 and CDR2 from the germline V gene are SGDLS and YYNGEE. CDR3 in amino acids: CASSVTSGFYNEQFF. The CDR3 DNA sequence: TGTGCCAGCAGCGTAACTAGCGGGTTCTATAATGAGCAGTTCTTC.